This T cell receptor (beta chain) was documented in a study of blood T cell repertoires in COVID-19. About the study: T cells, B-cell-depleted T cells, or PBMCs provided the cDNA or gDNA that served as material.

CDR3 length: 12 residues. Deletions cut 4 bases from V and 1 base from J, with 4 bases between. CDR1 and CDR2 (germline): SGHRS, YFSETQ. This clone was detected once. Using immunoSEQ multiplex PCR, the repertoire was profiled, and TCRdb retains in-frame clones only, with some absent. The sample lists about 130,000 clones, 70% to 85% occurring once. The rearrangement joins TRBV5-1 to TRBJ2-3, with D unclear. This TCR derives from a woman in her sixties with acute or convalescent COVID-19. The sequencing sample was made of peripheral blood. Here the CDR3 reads CASSRGTDTQYF. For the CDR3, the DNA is TGCGCCAGCAGCCGAGGCACAGATACGCAGTATTTT.